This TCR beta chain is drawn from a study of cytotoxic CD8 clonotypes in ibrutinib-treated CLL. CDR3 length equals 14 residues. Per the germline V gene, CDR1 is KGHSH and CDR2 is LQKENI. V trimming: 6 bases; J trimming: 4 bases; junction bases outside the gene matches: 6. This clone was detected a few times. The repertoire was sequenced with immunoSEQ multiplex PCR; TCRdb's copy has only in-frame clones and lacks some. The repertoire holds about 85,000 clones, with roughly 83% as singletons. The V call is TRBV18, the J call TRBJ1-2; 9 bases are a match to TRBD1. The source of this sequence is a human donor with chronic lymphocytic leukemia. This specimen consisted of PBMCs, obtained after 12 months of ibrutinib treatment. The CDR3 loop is CASSPDRGPYGYTF. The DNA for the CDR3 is TGTGCCAGCTCCCCGGACAGGGGCCCCTATGGCTACACCTTC.